This T cell receptor beta chain is drawn from a study of T cell responses to AZD1222 COVID-19 vaccine. Study-wide results and limits: Regions 160-218 and 743-854 held dominance among vaccine-associated CD4 TCRs, which spanned spike. Within unmutated variant regions lay the reported targets of nearly half of spike-specific TCRs.

CDR3 size: 14 residues. The germline V gene has CDR1 MGHDK and CDR2 SYGVNS. Trimming removed 10 bases at V and 7 bases at J, with 17 bases between. Measured with immunoSEQ multiplex PCR; TCRdb has only the in-frame clones, and not every one. The table has under 150,000 clones, 85% to 90% seen once. Comments on this clone: Its specificity is unknown.

This sample comprised peripheral blood, obtained on day 0 of AZD1222 vaccination. The receptor comes from an adult in good health. The chain links TRBV25-1 to TRBJ1-6; maybe TRBD1 (6 bases). In DNA, the CDR3 is TGTGCCACCCAAGACAGGATACCGAATTCACCCCTCCACTTT. Its translation: CATQDRIPNSPLHF.